Shown below are 5 T cell receptor beta chains from a single sample sequenced in a study of a mutant IDH1 vaccine in newly diagnosed glioma. The time point is: week 47, end of study. Doses comprised 300 ug of mutant IDH1 20-mer peptide each, plus topical imiquimod. No antigen has been identified for these receptors. Some clones are missing from TCRdb's copy, which holds only in-frame ones; the method was immunoSEQ multiplex PCR. Among fewer than 45,000 clones listed, approximately 82% were seen once. Sequenced material: PBMCs, taken from a glioma patient whose treatment included an IDH1 peptide vaccine. These receptors all come from a young man with glioma. Some clones in this sample may be carry-over from other donors' samples.

The gene calls are TRBV7-6 and TRBJ1-1, with D possibly being TRBD1 (5 bases). This CDR3 has 13 residues. Trimming took off 8 bases at V and 0 bases at J, with 10 bases between the two ends. Germline-derived CDR1 and CDR2 are SGHVS and FNYEAQ. Written as DNA, the CDR3 is TGTGCCAGCCGGGGGGGGGTGAACACTGAAGCTTTCTTT. As protein: CASRGGVNTEAFF.

This chain links TRBV4-3 with TRBJ2-3; D not resolved. The CDR3 consists of 15 residues. Germline V gives CDR1 LGHNA, CDR2 YSLEER. Trimming stripped 0 bases from V and 4 bases from J, with 11 bases between. The CDR3 DNA reads TGCGCCAGCAGCCAAGATCTGGGAACGCCAGATACGCAGTATTTT. Encoded protein: CASSQDLGTPDTQYF.

This clone was counted a single time. The CDR3 is CASSLAGVYGYTF. The CDR3 nucleotides are TGTGCCAGCAGCTTGGCCGGGGTCTATGGCTACACCTTC. The chain joins TRBV5-6 to TRBJ1-2; D not certain. This CDR3 has 13 amino acids. Germline V gene data show CDR1 as SGHDT and CDR2 as YYEEEE. With 0 bases removed from V and 4 bases from J, the gap between germline ends came to 7 bases.

The chain carries TRBV5-4 and TRBJ2-2; TRBD2 matches 12 bases. Losses at the gene ends were 2 bases for V and 6 bases for J; bases not matched to a gene: 5. Germline V gene lookup returns CDR1 SGHNT and CDR2 YYREEE (reference sequence). The CDR3 runs to 16 residues. The CDR3 nucleotides read TGTGCCAGCAGCTTTAGACTAGCGGGAGTTCCCGGGGAGCTGTTTTTT. Translating it yields CASSFRLAGVPGELFF.

This clone was counted only a few times. Mismatch with germline at one junction end may stem from a read error. The chain uses TRBV7-7 and TRBJ2-2; possibly TRBD1 for D (5 bases). The CDR3 covers 15 residues. In germline, CDR1 is SSHAT, CDR2 FNYEAQ (reference sequence). This CDR3 reads CASSPQDTNTGELFF. CDR3 coding DNA: TGTGCTAGCAGCCCCCAGGACACGAACACCGGGGAGCTGTTTTTT.